This T cell receptor (beta chain) derives from a study of identifying expanded T cells in peripheral blood. Study conclusions and caveats: Technical replicates showed around 1.2 changed clones; two weeks approximately 16; four weeks 19. Variance in clone template counts between approximately two-week samples significantly increased with total template count across all healthy donors.

Comments on this clone: Its antigen is currently unknown.

Germline V CDR1 and CDR2: SGDLS, YYNGEE. Trimming pared 3 bases from V and 6 bases from J, leaving 21 bases between. The CDR3 covers 16 residues. Measured with immunoSEQ multiplex PCR; TCRdb has only the in-frame clones, and not every one. The table includes roughly 92,000 clones, 88% detected once. Collection occurred without any documented infections or immune events in donors. The V call is TRBV9, the J call TRBJ1-2; D perhaps matches TRBD1 (5 bases). Sequenced input: blood. The source of this sequence is a person aged 18 to 75 in good health. As DNA, the CDR3 is TGTGCCAGCAGCGCCCAATCCGGGACCCTGGCGGATGGCTACACCTTC. Its translation is CASSAQSGTLADGYTF. Drawing the rest from reference TRBV9 and TRBJ1-2, the complete variable domain is DSGVTQTPKHLITATGQRVTLRCSPRSGDLSVYWYQQSLDQGLQFLIQYYNGEERAKGNILERFSAQQFPDLHSELNLSSLELGDSALYFCASSAQSGTLADGYTFGSGTRLTVV.